One sample yielded the 18 T cell receptor beta chains listed below, sequenced in a study of cytomegalovirus exposure and HLA in healthy donors. The study ran its PCR with 60 Vbeta and 13 Jbeta primers. The repertoire was sequenced with immunoSEQ multiplex PCR; TCRdb's copy has only in-frame clones and lacks some. The top ten hold approximately 1.7% of the sample, which has about 130,000 clones, about three quarters seen once. Sample: PBMCs. These receptors all stem from a woman aged 35 to 49 in good health and CMV-seronegative.

The V and J genes are TRBV27 and TRBJ2-3, with D perhaps matching TRBD2 (5 bases). The CDR3 spans 12 residues. Germline V gene sequence: CDR1 MNHEY, CDR2 SMNVEV (reference sequence). V gave up 7 bases and J gave up 7 bases, with 12 bases separating them. This chain's CDR3 is CASNWPSNTQYF. CDR3 in DNA: TGTGCCAGCAATTGGCCTAGCAATACGCAGTATTTT.

The chain has TRBV2 and TRBJ2-7; D is possibly TRBD1 (5 bases). CDR3 length: 15 residues. CDR1 and CDR2 from the germline V gene are SNHLY and FYNNEI. V lost 2 bases and J 1 base, leaving 12 bases between the germline ends. The CDR3 protein is CASSEQARESYEQYF. The CDR3 DNA follows: TGTGCCAGCAGTGAACAGGCCAGGGAATCCTACGAGCAGTACTTC.

J is TRBJ2-5 and V is TRBV7-7, with TRBD2 identical over 9 bases. Germline CDR1 and CDR2: SSHAT and FNYEAQ (reference sequence). The V gene end was trimmed by 0 bases and the J gene end by 0 bases; junction bases not matched to a gene: 5. The CDR3 length is 17 residues. The CDR3 DNA sequence: TGTGCCAGCAGCTTAGCGGAAGCGGGAGGCTACCAAGAGACCCAGTACTTC. It specifies CASSLAEAGGYQETQYF.

Here the CDR3 reads CASSLKGFPGLEYGYTF. As DNA, the CDR3 is TGTGCCAGCAGCCTGAAAGGTTTTCCGGGACTGGAGTATGGCTACACCTTC. The chain links TRBV14 to TRBJ1-2; tentative D call: TRBD1 (5 bases). CDR3 size: 17 residues. V was clipped by 4 bases and J by 5 bases, with 23 bases between them. From germline, CDR1 is SGHDN and CDR2 FVKESK. The full variable domain, with the rest looked up from reference TRBV14 and TRBJ1-2, is EAGVTQFPSHSVIEKGQTVTLRCDPISGHDNLYWYRRVMGKEIKFLLHFVKESKQDESGMPNNRFLAERTGGTYSTLKVQPAELEDSGVYFCASSLKGFPGLEYGYTFGSGTRLTVV.

The chain links TRBV27 to TRBJ1-2; D not certain. Germline CDR1 is MNHEY and CDR2 is SMNVEV (reference sequence). The CDR3 runs to 15 residues. The ends were cut back, 5 bases at V and 1 base at J, with 14 bases in the middle. CDR3 nucleotides: TGTGCCAGCAGTCCTGAGTGGCAGGTTAACTATGGCTACACCTTC. Protein sequence: CASSPEWQVNYGYTF.

Regarding this clone: An end of the junction differs from the germline gene, which may be a read error. The chain recombines TRBV11-1 with TRBJ2-7, with TRBD2 matching over 7 bases. Per germline, CDR1 SGHAT and CDR2 FQDESV (reference sequence). CDR3 length: 12 residues. The CDR3 spells CASRTHSGSWHF. Here the CDR3 DNA reads TGTGCCAGCAGGACGCATAGCGGGTCCTGGCACTTC.

The chain joins TRBV7-6 to TRBJ1-1; no definite D call. V gave up 5 bases and J gave up 1 base, with 8 bases separating them. The CDR3 sequence is 13 residues long. CDR1 and CDR2 (germline): SGHVS, FNYEAQ. The CDR3 nucleotides read TGTGCCAGCAGCCTAACTGGGAACACTGAAGCTTTCTTT. It codes for CASSLTGNTEAFF. The variable domain in full, completed from reference TRBV7-6 and TRBJ1-1, reads GAGVSQSPRYKVTKRGQDVALRCDPISGHVSLYWYRQALGQGPEFLTYFNYEAQQDKSGLPNDRFSAERPEGSISTLTIQRTEQRDSAMYRCASSLTGNTEAFFGQGTRLTVV.

The chain carries TRBV10-3 and TRBJ1-5, with no clear D. Trimming took off 4 bases at V and 2 bases at J, with 15 bases between the two ends. Germline V gene sequence: CDR1 ENHRY, CDR2 SYGVKD. The CDR3 loop spans 16 amino acids. CDR3 loop: CAISGTGGVGNQPQHF. The CDR3 DNA sequence: TGTGCCATCAGTGGTACTGGCGGGGTCGGCAATCAGCCCCAGCATTTT.

V usage is TRBV13 and J usage is TRBJ2-7, with D tentatively TRBD2 (6 bases). The CDR3 consists of 14 residues. V was trimmed by 4 bases and J by 2 bases, leaving 12 bases between them. Germline V lookup: CDR1 PRHDT, CDR2 FYEKMQ (reference sequence). The CDR3 reads CASSSVAETYEQYF. The CDR3 bases are TGTGCCAGCAGCTCAGTAGCGGAAACCTACGAGCAGTACTTC.

This clone was counted ten times or more. The chain links TRBV6-1 to TRBJ2-7; TRBD1 agrees at 10 bases. The J segment lost 7 bases and the V segment lost 5 bases, leaving 8 bases of the junction unmatched. Germline V gene sequence: CDR1 MNHNS, CDR2 SASEGT. The CDR3 totals 14 residues. The CDR3 DNA reads TGTGCCAGCAGTTCCGGGACAGGGGTGGGGGAGCAGTACTTC. This sequence encodes CASSSGTGVGEQYF.

The chain links TRBV2 to TRBJ2-3; no firm D call. The CDR3 totals 14 residues. V was trimmed by 6 bases and J by 0 bases, leaving 10 bases between them. Germline loops: CDR1 SNHLY, CDR2 FYNNEI. In nucleotides, the CDR3 is TGTGCCAGCAGCCGCGATCCTAGCACAGATACGCAGTATTTT. Translated: CASSRDPSTDTQYF.

This chain connects TRBV7-6 to TRBJ2-1; 10 nucleotides align to TRBD1. Germline V gene lookup returns CDR1 SGHVS and CDR2 FNYEAQ. The CDR3 loop spans 16 amino acids. V gave up 0 bases and J gave up 6 bases; unmatched junction bases: 5. CDR3 coding DNA: TGTGCCAGCAGCTTAGCTGGGACAGGGGTTGGCAATGAGCAGTTCTTC. Amino acids: CASSLAGTGVGNEQFF.

The rearrangement uses TRBV6-5 and TRBJ2-3; 8 nucleotides align to TRBD2. The J segment lost 4 bases and the V segment lost 5 bases, leaving 5 bases of the junction unmatched. Germline loops: CDR1 MNHEY, CDR2 SVGAGI. The CDR3 is 14 amino acids. CDR3 in DNA: TGTGCCAGCAGTCCCGGACTAGCCGCAGATACGCAGTATTTT. It specifies CASSPGLAADTQYF.

The V and J genes are TRBV6-1 and TRBJ1-5; 9 bases fit TRBD1. Germline CDR1 reads MNHNS; CDR2 reads SASEGT. Trimming cost V 6 bases and J 6 bases; bases outside gene matches: 6. This CDR3 comprises 14 residues. CDR3 DNA sequence: TGTGCCAGCAGACTGGGACAGGGAATTCAGCCCCAGCATTTT. Amino acids: CASRLGQGIQPQHF.

The chain combines TRBV5-6 with TRBJ2-1; D possibly corresponds to TRBD1 (5 bases). Germline CDR1 and CDR2: SGHDT and YYEEEE. Trimming took 4 bases from V and 7 from J, leaving 15 bases between them. This CDR3 contains 14 residues. For the CDR3, the DNA is TGTGCCAGCAGCGGGATAACAGGCCCTAATGAGCAGTTCTTC. Its protein is CASSGITGPNEQFF.

The chain uses TRBV6-1 and TRBJ1-2; no reliable D call. The V end lost 3 bases, the J end lost 0 bases, and 8 bases lay between the germline ends. CDR3 length equals 14 residues. Looked up from germline, CDR1 is MNHNS and CDR2 is SASEGT. CDR3 in amino acids: CASSERQTNYGYTF. CDR3 nucleotide sequence: TGTGCCAGCAGTGAGAGGCAGACTAACTATGGCTACACCTTC.

The rearrangement joins TRBV27 to TRBJ1-2, with D unclear. Trimming left V 5 bases short and J 5 bases short, with 15 bases between. The CDR3 consists of 14 residues. CDR1 is MNHEY, CDR2 SMNVEV, per germline (reference sequence). The CDR3, as DNA: TGTGCCAGCAGTCCCCTAGGTCCCCCTTATGGCTACACCTTC. Amino acids: CASSPLGPPYGYTF.

This chain uses TRBV5-1 with TRBJ2-1; D uncertain. The CDR3 extends over 14 amino acids. The germline V and J ends were trimmed by 4 bases and 4 bases, with 12 bases remaining between them. Germline lookup yields CDR1 SGHRS and CDR2 YFSETQ. The CDR3 here is CASSPLPNYNEQFF. In nucleotides, the CDR3 is TGCGCCAGCAGCCCCCTGCCTAATTACAATGAGCAGTTCTTC.